This T cell receptor beta chain was observed in a study of early T cells in non-severe SARS-CoV-2 infection. Researchers tagged individual cDNA molecules with unique molecular identifiers. TCRdb re-analysed the 5' RACE reads in MiXCR, keeping a single row per CDR3 protein. In the table there are some 62,000 distinct CDR3 sequences, approximately 10% of which are singletons. This clonotype was seen many times. Germline CDR1 and CDR2: LGHDT and YNNKEL (reference sequence). The V gene lost 3 bases and the J gene lost 7 bases, with 13 bases spanning the gap. This CDR3 is built from 14 residues. The receptor was derived from an adult who was a healthcare worker with PCR-confirmed SARS-CoV-2 infection or an uninfected control (not recorded which). The chain joins TRBV3-1 to TRBJ2-1; D may match TRBD1 or TRBD2 (6 bases each). The sequenced sample was whole blood. The CDR3 DNA is TGTGCCAGCAGCCACCCCCGGGGGCGGAATGAGCAGTTCTTC. As protein: CASSHPRGRNEQFF.